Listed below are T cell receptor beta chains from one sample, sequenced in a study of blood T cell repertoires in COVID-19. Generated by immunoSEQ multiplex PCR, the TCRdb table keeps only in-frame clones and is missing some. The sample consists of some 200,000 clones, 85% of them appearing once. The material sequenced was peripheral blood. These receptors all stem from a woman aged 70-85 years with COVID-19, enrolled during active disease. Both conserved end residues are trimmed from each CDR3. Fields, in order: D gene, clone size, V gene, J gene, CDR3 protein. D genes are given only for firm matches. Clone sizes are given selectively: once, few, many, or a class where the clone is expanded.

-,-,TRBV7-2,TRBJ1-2,ASSLVVSGNNGYT
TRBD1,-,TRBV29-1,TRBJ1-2,SVRTTGGGYT
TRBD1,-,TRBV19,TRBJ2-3,ASSKLPQGARTDTQY
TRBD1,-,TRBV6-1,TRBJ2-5,ASSEALQGARETQY
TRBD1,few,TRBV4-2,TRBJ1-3,ASSQVTGGAGVNTIY
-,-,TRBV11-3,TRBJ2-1,ASSLAPEDLEQF
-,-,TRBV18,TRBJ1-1,ASSPRIEAF
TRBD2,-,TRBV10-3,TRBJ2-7,AISEGLARSEQY
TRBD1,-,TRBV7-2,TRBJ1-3,ASSLGTGDRSGNTIY
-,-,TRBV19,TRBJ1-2,AAGEGYT
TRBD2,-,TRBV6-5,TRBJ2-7,ASRSSGGSSYEQY
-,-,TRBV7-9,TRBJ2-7,ASSLEGALYEQY
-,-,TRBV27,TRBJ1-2,ASSRQSYYGYT
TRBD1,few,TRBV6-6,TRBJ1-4,ASSYSGQVNEKLF
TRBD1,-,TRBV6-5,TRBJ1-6,ASSITGVAQFSLH
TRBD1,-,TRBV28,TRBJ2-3,ATRTGGSDTQY
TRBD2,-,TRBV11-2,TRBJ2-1,ASRRGGGREAYNEQF
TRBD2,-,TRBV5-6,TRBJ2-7,ASSAVAGKGEQY
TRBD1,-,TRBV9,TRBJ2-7,ASSRGTIYEQY
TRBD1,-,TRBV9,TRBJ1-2,ASSLGQTYGYT
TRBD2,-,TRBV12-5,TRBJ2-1,ASGFPLGAGGDEQF
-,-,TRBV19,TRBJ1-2,ASSISGVRFNYGYT
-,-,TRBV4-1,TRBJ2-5,ASSLSRGETQY
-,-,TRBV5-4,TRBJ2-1,ASSLTSGTYNEQF
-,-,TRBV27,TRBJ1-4,ASSFAATNEKLF
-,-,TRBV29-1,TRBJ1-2,SVEVGQASLYGYT
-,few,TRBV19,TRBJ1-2,ASSGGQSTYGYT
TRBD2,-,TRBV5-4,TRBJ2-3,ASSLGGGDTDTQY
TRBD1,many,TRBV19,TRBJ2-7,ASSPRGQGGEQY
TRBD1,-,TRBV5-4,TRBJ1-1,ASSYDRGAPNTEAF
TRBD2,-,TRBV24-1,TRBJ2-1,ATSGTSGGSSYNEQF
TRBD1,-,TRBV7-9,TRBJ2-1,ASSLTGTGRGEQF
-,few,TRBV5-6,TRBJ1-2,ASSWTLAAGAYGYT
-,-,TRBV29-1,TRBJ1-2,SVPTPGVGYT
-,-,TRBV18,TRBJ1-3,ASSPPHSGNTIY
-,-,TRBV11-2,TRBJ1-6,ASSLEAKYALH
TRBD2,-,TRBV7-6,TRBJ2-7,ASSPLGGGRYEQY
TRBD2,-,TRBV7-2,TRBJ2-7,ASSVRLAGAEEQY
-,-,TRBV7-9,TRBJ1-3,ASSLGQHRGNTIY
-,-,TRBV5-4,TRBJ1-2,ASSFEPLNGYT
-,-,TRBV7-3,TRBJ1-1,ASSLWGVPNTEAF
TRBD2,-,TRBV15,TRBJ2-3,ATSRVGLATDTQY
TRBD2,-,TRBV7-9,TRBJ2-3,ASSSGLAGGSVGTDTQY
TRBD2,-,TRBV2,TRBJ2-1,ASSDGLAFPEQF
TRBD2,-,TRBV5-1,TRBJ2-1,ASSPGLVGNEQF
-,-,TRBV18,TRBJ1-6,ASEGEGGSPLH
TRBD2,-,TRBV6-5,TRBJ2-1,ASGRLAYYNEQF
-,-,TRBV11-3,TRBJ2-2,ASSFGGRDTGELF
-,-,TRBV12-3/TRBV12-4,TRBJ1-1,ASTIGGTEAF
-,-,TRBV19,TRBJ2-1,ASTRGGESSYNEQF
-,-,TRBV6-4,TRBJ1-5,ASSWSAGDNQPQH
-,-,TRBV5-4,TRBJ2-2,ASSLVKNTGELF
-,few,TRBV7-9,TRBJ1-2,ASSLEVAGYT
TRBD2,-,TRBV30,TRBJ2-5,AWRGAGGQETQY
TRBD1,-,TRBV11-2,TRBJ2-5,ASSWTGLSETQY
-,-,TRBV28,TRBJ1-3,ASSPSSGNTIY
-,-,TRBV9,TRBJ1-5,ASSVTGLLNQPQH
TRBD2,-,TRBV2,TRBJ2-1,ATLSGGRYNEQF
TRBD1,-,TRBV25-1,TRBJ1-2,ASSGTGTGGDINGYT